This TCR beta chain was identified in a study of shared clonotypes between healthy human individuals. The V and J ends lost 1 base and 3 bases respectively, with 10 bases between them. The CDR3 spans 14 residues. Germline V gene lookup returns CDR1 SGHAT and CDR2 FQNNGV. The assay was immunoSEQ multiplex PCR, and TCRdb's table has in-frame clones only and misses some. The sample lists about 2,500,000 clones; just over 90% were seen once. This clone was recorded only once. The specimen was naive CD4+ T cells sorted from blood. This sample's subset: CD45RA+ positively selected. This receptor was obtained from a man aged 18 to 29 in good health. The chain uses TRBV11-2 and TRBJ2-7, with D maybe TRBD1 (5 bases). DNA for the CDR3: TGTGCCAGCAGCTTAGCACAGGCGGTCTACGAGCAGTACTTC. This translates into CASSLAQAVYEQYF. The full variable domain, its missing parts supplied by reference TRBV11-2 and TRBJ2-7, is EAGVAQSPRYKIIEKRQSVAFWCNPISGHATLYWYQQILGQGPKLLIQFQNNGVVDDSQLPKDRFSAERLKGVDSTLKIQPAKLEDSAVYLCASSLAQAVYEQYFGPGTRLTVT.